This T cell receptor beta chain was identified in a study of glioma-infiltrating T cells. TCR alpha and beta CDR3 regions were amplified from RNA using iRepertoire nested multiplex PCR. Input was 100-400 ng of tissue mRNA or PBMC total RNA. TCRdb re-derived calls from the multiplex PCR reads in MiXCR, one entry per CDR3 protein. This sample has more than 100,000 distinct CDR3 sequences, with about 30% found just once. Deletions cut 3 bases from V and 7 bases from J, with 15 bases between. Per germline, CDR1 KGHSH and CDR2 LQKENI. This CDR3 has 14 amino acids. Study-level results: Above-expected tissue-blood divergence occurred in all gliomas, most in low-grade ones.

This clonotype was detected many times. What it recognizes is unknown. What was sequenced was glioma tissue, nonneoplastic brain tissue, or PBMCs (not recorded which). The clonotype originates from a human donor with low-grade glioma or glioblastoma, undergoing nonglioma brain surgery, or in good health (not recorded which). The chain uses TRBV18 and TRBJ1-1; D is perhaps TRBD1 (6 bases). The CDR3 bases are TGTGCCAGCTCACCGACAGGTGGGTTTAATGAAGCTTTCTTT. It yields the protein CASSPTGGFNEAFF.